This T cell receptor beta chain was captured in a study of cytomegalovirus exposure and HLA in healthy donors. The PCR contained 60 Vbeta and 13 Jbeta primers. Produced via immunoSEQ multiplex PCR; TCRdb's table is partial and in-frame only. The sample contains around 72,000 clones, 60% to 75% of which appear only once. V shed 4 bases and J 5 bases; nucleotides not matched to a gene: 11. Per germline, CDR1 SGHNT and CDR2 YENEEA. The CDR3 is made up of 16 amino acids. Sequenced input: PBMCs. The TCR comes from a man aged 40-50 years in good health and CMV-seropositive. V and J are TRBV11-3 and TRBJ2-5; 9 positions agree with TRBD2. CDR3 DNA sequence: TGTGCCAGCAGCTCAGACCCAGCGGGGGGTTTGGAGACCCAGTACTTC. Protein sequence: CASSSDPAGGLETQYF.